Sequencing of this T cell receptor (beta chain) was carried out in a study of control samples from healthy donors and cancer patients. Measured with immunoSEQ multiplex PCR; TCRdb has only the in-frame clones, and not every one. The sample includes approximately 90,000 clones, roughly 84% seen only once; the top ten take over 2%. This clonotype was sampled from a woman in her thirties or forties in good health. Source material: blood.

The chain's CDR3 is CASSLVGGGRSNQPQHF. CDR3 DNA: TGTGCCAGCAGCTTAGTCGGTGGAGGGAGGAGCAATCAGCCCCAGCATTTT. The rearrangement uses TRBV7-8 and TRBJ1-5; no clear D. Trimming left V 1 base short and J 1 base short, with 14 bases between. This CDR3 spans 17 amino acids. Germline-derived CDR1 and CDR2 are SGHVS and FQNEAQ.